This T cell receptor (beta chain) comes out of a study of shared clonotypes between healthy human individuals. About this clone: Its target is not known.

Whole-study results and caveats: Roughly 5% of naive CD4 clonotypes were shared across a few donors.

CDR1 is SGHTA, CDR2 FQGTGA, per germline. The CDR3 sequence is 17 residues long. Trimming cost V 5 bases and J 4 bases, with 22 bases left between them. Only in-frame clones appear in the TCRdb table, and some are missing; sequencing was by immunoSEQ multiplex PCR. In the table there are some 500,000 clones, 95% to 97% of which are singletons. Sequencing input: naive CD4+ T cells sorted from blood. The subset was: CD45RA+ positively selected. This TCR was recovered from a woman aged 30 to 39 in good health. The rearrangement links TRBV7-3 to TRBJ2-3; D is possibly TRBD1 or TRBD2 (5 bases each). CDR3 DNA sequence: TGTGCCAGCAGCCCTGAGGCCTGGGTAAGAGGGGCAGATACGCAGTATTTT. Its protein product is CASSPEAWVRGADTQYF.